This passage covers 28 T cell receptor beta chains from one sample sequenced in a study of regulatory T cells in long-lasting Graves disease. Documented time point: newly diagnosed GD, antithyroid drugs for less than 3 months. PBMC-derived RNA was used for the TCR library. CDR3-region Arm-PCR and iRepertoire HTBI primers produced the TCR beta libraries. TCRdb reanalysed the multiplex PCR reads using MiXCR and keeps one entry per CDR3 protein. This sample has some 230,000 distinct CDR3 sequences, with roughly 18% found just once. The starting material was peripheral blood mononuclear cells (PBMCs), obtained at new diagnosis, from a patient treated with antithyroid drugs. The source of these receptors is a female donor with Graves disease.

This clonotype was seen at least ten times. DNA of the CDR3: TGTGCCAGCAGTTTGGTAGTTTGGGAAAAACTGTTTTTT. It is translated as CASSLVVWEKLFF. The gene calls are TRBV12-3 or TRBV12-4 and TRBJ1-4, with D unresolved. The CDR3 is 13 residues long. With 3 bases removed from V and 8 bases from J, the gap between germline ends came to 10 bases.

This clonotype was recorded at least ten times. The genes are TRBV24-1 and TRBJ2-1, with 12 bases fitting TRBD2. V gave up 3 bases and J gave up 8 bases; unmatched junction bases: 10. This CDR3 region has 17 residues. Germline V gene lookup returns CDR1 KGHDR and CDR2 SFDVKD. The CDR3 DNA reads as TGTGCCACCAGTGATCGTCGACTAGCGGGGGCCTTCGATGAGCAGTTCTTC. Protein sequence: CATSDRRLAGAFDEQFF.

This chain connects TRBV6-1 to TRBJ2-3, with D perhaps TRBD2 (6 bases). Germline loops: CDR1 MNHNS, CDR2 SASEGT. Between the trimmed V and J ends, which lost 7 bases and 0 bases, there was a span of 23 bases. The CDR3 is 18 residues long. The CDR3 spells CASTPRDFSSPSTDTQYF. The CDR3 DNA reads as TGTGCCAGCACCCCCCGGGACTTTTCGTCTCCTAGCACAGATACGCAGTATTTT.

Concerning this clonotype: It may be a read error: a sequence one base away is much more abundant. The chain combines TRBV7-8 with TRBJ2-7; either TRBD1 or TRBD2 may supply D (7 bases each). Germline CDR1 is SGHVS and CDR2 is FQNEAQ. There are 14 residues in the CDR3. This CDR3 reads CAGSSQGGPYEQYF. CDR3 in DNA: TGTGCCGGCAGCTCCCAGGGGGGGCCCTACGAGCAGTACTTC. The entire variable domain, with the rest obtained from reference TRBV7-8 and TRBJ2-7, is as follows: GAGVSQSPRYKVAKRGQDVALRCDPISGHVSLFWYQQALGQGPEFLTYFQNEAQLDKSGLPSDRFFAERPEGSVSTLKIQRTQQEDSAVYLCAGSSQGGPYEQYFGPGTRLTVT.

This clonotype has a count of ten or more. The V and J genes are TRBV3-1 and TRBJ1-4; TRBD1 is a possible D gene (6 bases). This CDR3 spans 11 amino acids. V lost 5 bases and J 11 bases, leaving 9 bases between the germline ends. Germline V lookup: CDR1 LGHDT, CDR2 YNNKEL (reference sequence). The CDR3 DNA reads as TGTGCCAGCAGCTACACAGGGAAACTGTTTTTT. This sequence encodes CASSYTGKLFF.

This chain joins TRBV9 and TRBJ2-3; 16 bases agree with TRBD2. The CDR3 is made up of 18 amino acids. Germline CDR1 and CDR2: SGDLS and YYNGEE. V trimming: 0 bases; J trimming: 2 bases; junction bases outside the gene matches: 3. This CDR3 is CASSVEGTSGRATDTQYF. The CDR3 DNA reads TGTGCCAGCAGCGTAGAGGGGACTAGCGGGAGGGCCACAGATACGCAGTATTTT.

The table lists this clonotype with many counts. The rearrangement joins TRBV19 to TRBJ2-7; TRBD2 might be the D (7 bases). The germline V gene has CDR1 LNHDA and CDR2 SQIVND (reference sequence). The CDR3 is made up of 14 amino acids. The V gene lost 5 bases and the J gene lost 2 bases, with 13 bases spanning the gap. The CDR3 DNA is TGTGCCAGTAGTTCCGGGGGGCCGGCCTACGAGCAGTACTTC. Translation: CASSSGGPAYEQYF.

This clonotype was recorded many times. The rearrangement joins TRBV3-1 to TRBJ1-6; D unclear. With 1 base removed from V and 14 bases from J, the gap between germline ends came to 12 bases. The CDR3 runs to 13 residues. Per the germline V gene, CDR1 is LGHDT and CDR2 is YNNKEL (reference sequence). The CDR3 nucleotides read TGTGCCAGCAGCCAAGGGGGTCCTGGGACCCTCCACTTT. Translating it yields CASSQGGPGTLHF.

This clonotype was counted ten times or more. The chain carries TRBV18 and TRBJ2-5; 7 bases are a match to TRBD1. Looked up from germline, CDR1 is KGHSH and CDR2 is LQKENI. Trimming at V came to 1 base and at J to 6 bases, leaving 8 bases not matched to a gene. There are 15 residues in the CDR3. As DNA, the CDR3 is TGTGCCAGCTCACCACAGAACAGGGGAAGCAAGACCCAGTACTTC. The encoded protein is CASSPQNRGSKTQYF.

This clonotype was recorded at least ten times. Here the CDR3 reads CSVGTVRIQYF. The CDR3 DNA reads TGCAGCGTCGGGACTGTTCGCATTCAGTACTTC. V gene TRBV29-1 combines with J gene TRBJ2-4; D might be TRBD2 (6 bases). V was clipped by 6 bases and J by 9 bases, with 12 bases between them. Germline CDR1 SQVTM, CDR2 ANQGSEA. This CDR3 contains 11 residues.

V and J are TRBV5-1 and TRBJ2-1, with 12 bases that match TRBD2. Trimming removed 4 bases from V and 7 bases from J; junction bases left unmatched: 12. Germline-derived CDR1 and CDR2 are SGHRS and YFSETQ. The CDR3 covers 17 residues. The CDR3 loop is CASSPSGRLAGGNEQFF. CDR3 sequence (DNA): TGCGCCAGCAGCCCTTCGGGGAGGCTAGCGGGAGGGAATGAGCAGTTCTTC. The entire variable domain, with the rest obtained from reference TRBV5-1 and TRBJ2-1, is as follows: KAGVTQTPRYLIKTRGQQVTLSCSPISGHRSVSWYQQTPGQGLQFLFEYFSETQRNKGNFPGRFSGRQFSNSRSEMNVSTLELGDSALYLCASSPSGRLAGGNEQFFGPGTRLTVL.

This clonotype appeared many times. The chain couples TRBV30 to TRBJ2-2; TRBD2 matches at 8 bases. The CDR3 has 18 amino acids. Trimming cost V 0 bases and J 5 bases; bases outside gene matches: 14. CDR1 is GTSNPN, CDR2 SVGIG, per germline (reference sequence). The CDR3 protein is CAWSVRLVAGLSTGELFF. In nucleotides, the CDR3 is TGTGCCTGGAGTGTACGACTTGTAGCGGGATTATCGACCGGGGAGCTGTTTTTT.

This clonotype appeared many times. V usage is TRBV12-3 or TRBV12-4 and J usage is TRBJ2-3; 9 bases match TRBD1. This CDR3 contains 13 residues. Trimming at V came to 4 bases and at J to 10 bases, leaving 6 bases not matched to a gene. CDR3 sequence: CASSSSQGAAQYF. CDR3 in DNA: TGTGCCAGCAGTTCCTCACAGGGGGCGGCGCAGTATTTT.

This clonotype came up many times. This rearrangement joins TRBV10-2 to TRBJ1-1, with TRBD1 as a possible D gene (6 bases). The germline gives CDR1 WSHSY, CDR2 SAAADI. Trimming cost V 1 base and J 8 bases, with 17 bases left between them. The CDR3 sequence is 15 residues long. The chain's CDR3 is CASSEYQKPGQEAFF. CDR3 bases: TGCGCCAGCAGTGAGTATCAAAAGCCTGGACAGGAAGCTTTCTTT.

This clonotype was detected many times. The CDR3 region is CASSKDTDLTEAFF. The DNA for the CDR3 is TGTGCCAGCAGCAAGGACACTGATCTGACTGAAGCTTTCTTT. The chain is built from TRBV9 and TRBJ1-1, with a possible D match to TRBD1 (5 bases). CDR1 SGDLS and CDR2 YYNGEE come from the germline V gene. The CDR3 covers 14 residues. V gave up 4 bases and J gave up 5 bases, with 15 bases separating them.

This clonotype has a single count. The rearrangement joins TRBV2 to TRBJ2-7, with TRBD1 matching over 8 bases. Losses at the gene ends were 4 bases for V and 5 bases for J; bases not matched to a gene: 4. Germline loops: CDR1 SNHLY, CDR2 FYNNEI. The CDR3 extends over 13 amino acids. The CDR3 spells CASSGQGNNEQYF. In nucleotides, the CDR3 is TGTGCCAGCAGTGGACAGGGGAACAACGAGCAGTACTTC.

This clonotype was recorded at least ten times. The CDR3 protein is CASSLGGTAGPNYGYTF. The CDR3 nucleotides are TGTGCCAGCAGCTTAGGCGGGACGGCGGGACCTAACTATGGCTACACCTTC. The V call is TRBV7-8, the J call TRBJ1-2, with D possibly matching TRBD1 (5 bases). This CDR3 is built from 17 residues. The ends were cut back, 1 base at V and 0 bases at J, with 15 bases in the middle. CDR1 SGHVS and CDR2 FQNEAQ come from the germline V gene.

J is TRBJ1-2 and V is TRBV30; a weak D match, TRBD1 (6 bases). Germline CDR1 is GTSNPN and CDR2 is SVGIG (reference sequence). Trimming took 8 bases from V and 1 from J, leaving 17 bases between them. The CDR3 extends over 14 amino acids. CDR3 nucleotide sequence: TGTGCCAGGGTGGAACAGGGACGTAACTATGGCTACACCTTC. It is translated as CARVEQGRNYGYTF. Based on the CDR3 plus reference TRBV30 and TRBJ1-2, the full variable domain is SQTIHQWPATLVQPVGSPLSLECTVEGTSNPNLYWYRQAAGRGLQLLFYSVGIGQISSEVPQNLSASRPQDRQFILSSKKLLLSDSGFYLCARVEQGRNYGYTFGSGTRLTVV.

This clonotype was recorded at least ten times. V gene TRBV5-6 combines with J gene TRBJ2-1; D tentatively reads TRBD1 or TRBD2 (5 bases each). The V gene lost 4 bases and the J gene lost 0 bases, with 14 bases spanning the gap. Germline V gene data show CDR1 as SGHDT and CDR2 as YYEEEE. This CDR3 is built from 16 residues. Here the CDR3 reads CASSMPGTISYNEQFF. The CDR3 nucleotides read TGTGCCAGCAGCATGCCCGGGACCATCTCCTACAATGAGCAGTTCTTC.

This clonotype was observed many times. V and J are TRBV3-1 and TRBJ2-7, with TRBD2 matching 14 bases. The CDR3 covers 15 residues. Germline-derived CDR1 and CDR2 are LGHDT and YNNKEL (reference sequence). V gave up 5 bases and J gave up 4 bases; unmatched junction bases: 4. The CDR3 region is CASSFGTSGSYEQYF. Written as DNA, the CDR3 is TGTGCCAGCAGCTTCGGGACTAGCGGGAGTTACGAGCAGTACTTC.

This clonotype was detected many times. As DNA, the CDR3 is TGTGCCAGCAGCTTAACGGGACAGGTCGACAATGAGCAGTTCTTC. This codes for CASSLTGQVDNEQFF. The chain couples TRBV11-3 to TRBJ2-1; 8 bases map to TRBD1. Per germline, CDR1 SGHNT and CDR2 YENEEA. The CDR3 loop spans 15 amino acids. V was clipped by 2 bases and J by 5 bases; unmatched bases: 5.

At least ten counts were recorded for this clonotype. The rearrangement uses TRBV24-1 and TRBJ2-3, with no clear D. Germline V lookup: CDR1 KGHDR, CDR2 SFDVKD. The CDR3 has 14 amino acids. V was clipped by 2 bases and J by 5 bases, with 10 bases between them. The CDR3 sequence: CATSDSHVLDTQYF. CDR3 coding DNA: TGTGCCACCAGTGATTCCCATGTGTTAGATACGCAGTATTTT.

The CDR3 protein is CASSPQGASEKLFF. CDR3 DNA sequence: TGTGCCAGCAGCCCGCAGGGGGCGTCTGAAAAACTGTTTTTT. V and J are TRBV7-2 and TRBJ1-4, with 8 bases fitting TRBD1. The CDR3 runs to 14 residues. V gave up 5 bases and J gave up 7 bases; unmatched junction bases: 6. Germline CDR1 and CDR2: SGHTA and FQGNSA.

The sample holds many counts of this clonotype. The CDR3 protein is CASREGGNIQYF. The CDR3 coding sequence is TGCGCCAGCCGAGAGGGAGGAAACATTCAGTACTTC. V usage is TRBV5-1 and J usage is TRBJ2-4; perhaps TRBD2 as D (6 bases). CDR3 length: 12 residues. V was cut by 7 bases and J by 6 bases, with 11 bases left in between. CDR1 is SGHRS, CDR2 YFSETQ, per germline.

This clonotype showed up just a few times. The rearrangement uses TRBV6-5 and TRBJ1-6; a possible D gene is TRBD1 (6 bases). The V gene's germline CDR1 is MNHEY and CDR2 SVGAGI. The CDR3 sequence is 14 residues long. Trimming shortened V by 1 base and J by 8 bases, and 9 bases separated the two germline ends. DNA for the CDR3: TGTGCCAGCAGTTACTTAAACAGGGATTCACCCCTCCACTTT. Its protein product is CASSYLNRDSPLHF.

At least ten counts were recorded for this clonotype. The CDR3 loop is CASRLQGARGNQPQHF. Here the CDR3 DNA reads TGTGCCAGCAGACTACAGGGGGCGCGGGGCAATCAGCCCCAGCATTTT. V is TRBV28 and J is TRBJ1-5, with TRBD1 matching 9 bases. CDR3 length: 16 residues. Germline V gene lookup returns CDR1 MDHEN and CDR2 SYDVKM. V lost 6 bases, J lost 2 bases, and 8 bases stayed unmatched.

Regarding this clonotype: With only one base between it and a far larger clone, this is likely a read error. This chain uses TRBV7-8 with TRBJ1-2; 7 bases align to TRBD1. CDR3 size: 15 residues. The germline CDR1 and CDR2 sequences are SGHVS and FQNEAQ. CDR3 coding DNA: TGTGCCAGCAGCTGGACCCCGGGACAGAACTATGGCTGCACCTTC. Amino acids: CASSWTPGQNYGCTF.

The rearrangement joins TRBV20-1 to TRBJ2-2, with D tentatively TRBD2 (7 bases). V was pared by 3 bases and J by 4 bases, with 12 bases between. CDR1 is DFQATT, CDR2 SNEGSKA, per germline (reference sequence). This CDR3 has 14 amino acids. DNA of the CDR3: TGCAGTGCTAGGGGAGGGGGAGGCACCGGGGAGCTGTTTTTT. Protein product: CSARGGGGTGELFF.